What follows are 25 T cell receptor beta chains derived from one specimen sequenced in a study of CXCR3-negative and CXCR3-positive naive CD8 T cells. UMI-labeled 5' RACE yielded the TRB cDNA libraries. TCRdb reprocessed the 5' RACE reads and reports one entry per CDR3 protein, with no DNA. The sample features fewer than 80,000 distinct CDR3 sequences, with roughly 4.2% in its top ten. Sequencing input: naive CXCR3- CD8+ T cells from blood. Described subset: CD45RO-CCR7+CD27+CD95- naive CD8+ T cells lacking CXCR3 (TNR3-). The receptor set was obtained from a human donor in good health. Some clones in this sample may be carry-over from other donors' samples.

The chain recombines TRBV7-2 with TRBJ2-1; absent DNA, TCRdb's TRBD2 call cannot be checked. The CDR3 length is 14 residues. Germline V gives CDR1 SGHTA, CDR2 FQGNSA. CDR3 region: CTSAAGTLYNEQFF.

The V and J genes are TRBV29-1 and TRBJ2-7; TCRdb's D call of TRBD1 is untestable without DNA. There are 11 residues in the CDR3. Germline lookup yields CDR1 SQVTM and CDR2 ANQGSEA. The CDR3 sequence: CSSRDGYEQYF.

This chain connects TRBV27 to TRBJ2-7; lacking DNA, the TRBD1 call made by TCRdb goes unchecked. Per germline, CDR1 MNHEY and CDR2 SMNVEV (reference sequence). CDR3 length: 14 amino acids. The CDR3 region is CTSSRGTDSYEQYF.

The chain joins TRBV29-1 to TRBJ2-5; TCRdb indicates TRBD2, and absent DNA this call remains unverified. The CDR3 totals 16 residues. Germline CDR1 is SQVTM and CDR2 is ANQGSEA. The CDR3 region is CSVETGLGFEGETQYF.

The J gene is TRBJ2-4, the V gene TRBV15; TCRdb designates TRBD1, a call that cannot be tested without DNA. The CDR3 contains 17 residues. Germline loops: CDR1 LNHNV, CDR2 YYDKDF (reference sequence). The CDR3 here is CATSKPGTGQAKNIQYF.

The gene calls are TRBV4-1 and TRBJ2-3; TCRdb names TRBD2, which stays unverified in the absence of DNA. CDR1 MGHRA and CDR2 YSYEKL come from the germline V gene. The CDR3 runs 18 residues. CDR3 residues: CASSRNALSGGEVDTQYF.

The V gene is TRBV28, the J gene TRBJ2-7; TCRdb returns TRBD1, unconfirmable since there is no DNA. CDR1 and CDR2 from the germline V gene are MDHEN and SYDVKM. The CDR3 runs 14 residues. The CDR3 region is CASSFGASSYEQYF.

The J gene is TRBJ2-7, the V gene TRBV7-6; TCRdb gives TRBD1 as the D gene, but with no DNA this cannot be confirmed. The CDR3 runs to 15 residues. The V gene's germline CDR1 is SGHVS and CDR2 FNYEAQ. The CDR3 sequence is CASSLGGVSHYEQYF.

The rearrangement uses TRBV14 and TRBJ2-3; there is no DNA to check the TCRdb D call of TRBD1. CDR3 length: 17 residues. In germline, CDR1 is SGHDN, CDR2 FVKESK. The CDR3 region is CASSHPTGTGLTDTQYF.

The chain couples TRBV27 to TRBJ2-5; the D call of TRBD1 rests on TCRdb alone, since no DNA is present to check it. Germline assignment: CDR1 MNHEY and CDR2 SMNVEV (reference sequence). The CDR3 runs 15 residues. This CDR3 reads CASSFQQGLQETQYF.

This rearrangement joins TRBV4-3 to TRBJ2-6; TCRdb names TRBD1, which stays unverified in the absence of DNA. The CDR3 sequence is 17 residues long. CDR1 and CDR2 from the germline V gene are LGHNA and YSLEER. Here the CDR3 reads CASSQDRGSSGAKVLTF.

The V and J genes are TRBV29-1 and TRBJ1-6. The CDR3 extends over 16 amino acids. CDR1 is SQVTM, CDR2 ANQGSEA, per germline. The CDR3 protein is CSVEDRVRDYNSPLHF.

CDR3 in amino acids: CASSLGTGVTGELFF. The rearrangement uses TRBV7-3 and TRBJ2-2; TCRdb's D call of TRBD1 is untestable without DNA. The germline V gene has CDR1 SGHTA and CDR2 FQGTGA. The CDR3 loop spans 15 amino acids. The full variable domain, its missing parts supplied by reference TRBV7-3 and TRBJ2-2, is GAGVSQTPSNKVTEKGKYVELRCDPISGHTALYWYRQSLGQGPEFLIYFQGTGAADDSGLPNDRFFAVRPEGSVSTLKIQRTERGDSAVYLCASSLGTGVTGELFFGEGSRLTVL.

The chain joins TRBV11-2 to TRBJ2-5. Germline assignment: CDR1 SGHAT and CDR2 FQNNGV. The CDR3 sequence is 16 residues long. Here the CDR3 reads CASSFVSEVTQETQYF.

This chain links TRBV9 with TRBJ2-3; the D gene TCRdb calls, TRBD1, cannot be checked with no DNA. Germline V gene lookup returns CDR1 SGDLS and CDR2 YYNGEE. The CDR3 spans 14 residues. The CDR3 loop is CASSVGDLTDTQYF.

The V and J genes are TRBV6-9 and TRBJ2-1. CDR3 length: 14 amino acids. Germline CDR1 and CDR2: MNHGY and SVAAGI. Here the CDR3 reads CARRRALPYNEQFF.

The CDR3 is CASSAGTGGGEQYF. V gene TRBV7-9 combines with J gene TRBJ2-7; TCRdb lists TRBD1, though no DNA is available to test this call. Looked up from germline, CDR1 is SEHNR and CDR2 is FQNEAQ (reference sequence). This CDR3 is 14 amino acids long. Full variable domain (outside the CDR3, taken from reference TRBV7-9 and TRBJ2-7): DTGVSQNPRHKITKRGQNVTFRCDPISEHNRLYWYRQTLGQGPEFLTYFQNEAQLEKSRLLSDRFSAERPKGSFSTLEIQRTEQGDSAMYLCASSAGTGGGEQYFGPGTRLTVT.

CDR3 region: CASSPTGGPYNEKFF. The genes are TRBV7-3 and TRBJ2-1. Germline V CDR1 and CDR2: SGHTA, FQGTGA. The CDR3 runs 15 residues.

The chain joins TRBV7-9 to TRBJ2-1. The CDR3 is 15 residues long. Germline-derived CDR1 and CDR2 are SEHNR and FQNEAQ (reference sequence). The CDR3 is CASSLGGAPDNEQFF.

CDR3 sequence reads: CASSLAGVRNTEAFF. The chain links TRBV13 to TRBJ1-1. Germline V CDR1 and CDR2: PRHDT, FYEKMQ (reference sequence). The CDR3 loop spans 15 amino acids. The whole variable domain, filled in from reference TRBV13 and TRBJ1-1, reads AAGVIQSPRHLIKEKRETATLKCYPIPRHDTVYWYQQGPGQDPQFLISFYEKMQSDKGSIPDRFSAQQFSDYHSELNMSSLELGDSALYFCASSLAGVRNTEAFFGQGTRLTVV.

The rearrangement uses TRBV5-1 and TRBJ2-1; TCRdb lists TRBD2, though no DNA is available to test this call. This CDR3 is built from 14 residues. Looked up from germline, CDR1 is SGHRS and CDR2 is YFSETQ. CDR3 loop: CASRSGGPGNEQFF.

This chain links TRBV7-7 with TRBJ2-5. The germline V gene encodes CDR1 SSHAT and CDR2 FNYEAQ (reference sequence). The CDR3 runs 13 residues. CDR3 protein: CASSLGVGETQYF.

This rearrangement joins TRBV28 to TRBJ2-5; TCRdb lists TRBD2, though no DNA is available to test this call. Looked up from germline, CDR1 is MDHEN and CDR2 is SYDVKM. This CDR3 has 14 residues. CDR3 loop: CASSLVGLQETQYF.

The V gene is TRBV20-1, the J gene TRBJ2-3; without DNA, the TCRdb call of TRBD2 cannot be checked. The CDR3 has 18 amino acids. Germline lookup yields CDR1 DFQATT and CDR2 SNEGSKA (reference sequence). This CDR3 is CSARDPDSQTSVTDTQYF.

The gene calls are TRBV6-2 or TRBV6-3 and TRBJ2-3; TCRdb selects TRBD1, and the lack of DNA leaves this call unchecked. CDR3 length: 15 amino acids. Germline V lookup: CDR1 MNHEY, CDR2 SVGEGT. CDR3: CASSYEVGQTDTQYF.